This entry lists 16 T cell receptor beta chains sequenced from one sample in a study of CD8+ T cells in alopecia areata. In each case, RNA was isolated and then reverse transcribed into cDNA as the sequencing template. Measured with immunoSEQ multiplex PCR; TCRdb has only the in-frame clones, and not every one. The sample records about 180,000 clones, about 70% being singletons. Sequencing was performed on CD8+ T cells sorted from blood, taken at week 0. These receptors were taken from a human donor with alopecia areata.

This rearrangement joins TRBV30 to TRBJ2-1; 9 nucleotides line up with TRBD2. The CDR3 runs 14 residues. Unmatched junction bases numbered 5, after V lost 3 bases and J lost 5 bases. Germline loops: CDR1 GTSNPN, CDR2 SVGIG (reference sequence). For the CDR3, the DNA is TGTGCCTGGAGCGAACTAGCGGGCCACAATGAGCAGTTCTTC. Its protein is CAWSELAGHNEQFF.

The chain has TRBV6-5 and TRBJ2-7; no firm D call. CDR1 is MNHEY and CDR2 is SVGAGI in the germline V gene. V was pared by 0 bases and J by 7 bases, with 19 bases between. The CDR3 runs 16 residues. The CDR3 loop is CASSYSSGRLAREQYF. In DNA form, the CDR3 reads TGTGCCAGCAGTTACTCTTCGGGCCGCCTGGCGAGGGAGCAGTACTTC.

This chain uses TRBV4-1 with TRBJ2-3; the match to TRBD2 covers 15 bases. CDR1 MGHRA and CDR2 YSYEKL come from the germline V gene. V trimming: 4 bases; J trimming: 4 bases; junction bases outside the gene matches: 9. The CDR3 runs to 18 residues. The CDR3 loop is CASSPGLAGGRAADTQYF. CDR3 DNA: TGCGCCAGCAGCCCGGGACTAGCGGGGGGACGCGCGGCAGATACGCAGTATTTT.

The CDR3 region has the DNA TGCGCCAGCAGCCAAGGGGTTTCGGAGGAGCAGTTCTTC. Residues: CASSQGVSEEQFF. V gene TRBV4-1 combines with J gene TRBJ2-1, with no clear D. This CDR3 comprises 13 residues. Germline loops: CDR1 MGHRA, CDR2 YSYEKL. Between the trimmed V and J ends, which lost 1 base and 10 bases, there was a span of 11 bases.

This rearrangement joins TRBV7-9 to TRBJ2-7; TRBD1 is a possible D gene (6 bases). Trimming left V 3 bases short and J 5 bases short, with 11 bases between. Germline V gives CDR1 SEHNR, CDR2 FQNEAQ (reference sequence). There are 13 residues in the CDR3. CDR3 nucleotides: TGTGCCAGCAGCTTTAGGGGGACCGACGAGCAGTACTTC. This encodes CASSFRGTDEQYF.

The rearrangement joins TRBV28 to TRBJ2-7; the match to TRBD1 covers 10 bases. The CDR3 has 15 amino acids. The V gene's germline CDR1 is MDHEN and CDR2 SYDVKM. Losses at the gene ends were 4 bases for V and 4 bases for J; bases not matched to a gene: 7. The CDR3 nucleotides read TGTGCCAGCAGTTCTCCCGGGACAGGGGTATACGAGCAGTACTTC. As protein: CASSSPGTGVYEQYF.

This chain links TRBV30 with TRBJ1-5; 8 bases align to TRBD1. The CDR3 has 17 amino acids. CDR1 GTSNPN and CDR2 SVGIG come from the germline V gene (reference sequence). V lost 3 bases, J lost 8 bases, and 18 bases stayed unmatched. The CDR3 sequence is CAWSKRGVGGQGKPQHF. As DNA, the CDR3 is TGTGCCTGGAGCAAACGTGGGGTCGGCGGACAGGGCAAGCCCCAGCATTTT.

The chain couples TRBV5-4 to TRBJ1-3; no clear D gene. Trimming took 4 bases from V and 0 from J, leaving 14 bases between them. This CDR3 spans 16 amino acids. In germline, CDR1 is SGHNT, CDR2 YYREEE (reference sequence). CDR3 loop: CASSSLMANSGNTIYF. DNA for the CDR3: TGTGCCAGCAGCAGCTTAATGGCGAACTCTGGAAACACCATATATTTT.

The chain employs TRBV5-1 and TRBJ2-5; 14 nucleotides line up with TRBD2. CDR1 is SGHRS and CDR2 is YFSETQ in the germline V gene. Losses at the gene ends were 4 bases for V and 1 base for J; bases not matched to a gene: 9. The CDR3 has 18 residues. CDR3 amino acids: CASSGRGTSGGSQETQYF. The CDR3 DNA reads as TGCGCCAGCAGCGGCCGAGGGACTAGCGGGGGATCCCAAGAGACCCAGTACTTC. The whole variable domain, remainder taken from reference TRBV5-1 and TRBJ2-5, is KAGVTQTPRYLIKTRGQQVTLSCSPISGHRSVSWYQQTPGQGLQFLFEYFSETQRNKGNFPGRFSGRQFSNSRSEMNVSTLELGDSALYLCASSGRGTSGGSQETQYFGPGTRLLVL.

For the CDR3, the DNA is TGTGCCACCTCGACAGGGGTTGGCTCTGGGGCCAACGTCCTGACTTTC. The encoded protein is CATSTGVGSGANVLTF. The rearrangement links TRBV19 to TRBJ2-6; TRBD1 matches at 8 bases. V dropped 10 bases and J dropped 0; count of bases not matched to a gene: 8. Germline-derived CDR1 and CDR2 are LNHDA and SQIVND (reference sequence). The CDR3 extends over 16 amino acids.

This sequence joins TRBV2 and TRBJ2-3; D call uncertain. The CDR3 loop spans 13 amino acids. Germline V gene sequence: CDR1 SNHLY, CDR2 FYNNEI. V was trimmed by 3 bases and J by 1 base, leaving 5 bases between them. Written as DNA, the CDR3 is TGTGCCAGCAGTGAGTTCGGCACAGATACGCAGTATTTT. This gives the protein CASSEFGTDTQYF.

This chain joins TRBV11-2 and TRBJ2-5; D not resolved. This CDR3 has 12 residues. Trimming left V 1 base short and J 4 bases short, with 4 bases between. The germline CDR1 and CDR2 sequences are SGHAT and FQNNGV. CDR3 loop: CASSLVTETQYF. The CDR3 DNA reads as TGTGCCAGCAGCTTAGTCACAGAGACCCAGTACTTC.

V gene TRBV5-6 combines with J gene TRBJ2-4; D remains unclear. Germline lookup yields CDR1 SGHDT and CDR2 YYEEEE. V was shortened by 3 bases and J by 0 bases, with 7 bases between the two germline ends. CDR3 length: 14 residues. CDR3 region: CASSSYLAKNIQYF. CDR3 DNA: TGTGCCAGCAGCTCCTATTTAGCCAAAAACATTCAGTACTTC.

The J gene is TRBJ1-5, the V gene TRBV27, with TRBD1 as a possible D gene (5 bases). CDR1 MNHEY and CDR2 SMNVEV come from the germline V gene (reference sequence). Between the trimmed V and J ends, which lost 4 bases and 2 bases, there was a span of 18 bases. The CDR3 length is 17 residues. CDR3 coding DNA: TGTGCCAGCAGTTATGGCCCGGGACCCCGGGGCAATCAGCCCCAGCATTTT. Protein product: CASSYGPGPRGNQPQHF.

The V gene is TRBV5-1, the J gene TRBJ1-2; TRBD1 aligns across 10 bases. V was clipped by 1 base and J by 4 bases; unmatched bases: 7. The germline gives CDR1 SGHRS, CDR2 YFSETQ. CDR3 size: 16 residues. The CDR3 DNA sequence: TGCGCCAGCAGCTTGACCGGGACAGGGGTGAGCTATGGCTACACCTTC. Translating it yields CASSLTGTGVSYGYTF.

The chain employs TRBV2 and TRBJ1-4, with TRBD1 as a possible D gene (6 bases). Germline CDR1 and CDR2: SNHLY and FYNNEI. This CDR3 contains 15 residues. V was clipped by 0 bases and J by 7 bases, with 12 bases between them. The CDR3 here is CASSEAPGTLEKLFF. CDR3 DNA: TGTGCCAGCAGTGAAGCACCCGGGACACTTGAAAAACTGTTTTTT.